This TCR beta chain is from a study of cytomegalovirus exposure and HLA in healthy donors. A note on this clone: Its specificity is unknown.

PCR primers comprised 60 Vbeta and 13 Jbeta primers. Profiling relied on immunoSEQ multiplex PCR, and the TCRdb table lists in-frame clones only, not all of them. The top ten hold roughly 1.6% of the sample, which has around 190,000 clones, roughly 79% seen once. Germline trimming cut 5 bases from V and 4 bases from J; bases unmatched to any gene: 10. The CDR3 is made up of 15 amino acids. The germline gives CDR1 SGHTA, CDR2 FQGTGA. Study outcomes and limitations: Follow-up analysis later connected one missense variant in DCLRE1C with trimming of TCR beta V- and J-genes. In an earlier analysis, about 87% or about 30%: the productive usage of most TCR beta V segments.

The sample was PBMCs. This clonotype was sampled from a woman under 30 in good health and CMV-seronegative. The chain recombines TRBV7-3 with TRBJ2-5, with 7 bases aligning to TRBD1. The CDR3 spells CASSVVHRGRETQYF. The CDR3 DNA follows: TGTGCCAGCAGCGTAGTTCACAGGGGTCGAGAGACCCAGTACTTC.